Shown below are 21 T cell receptor beta chains from a single sample sequenced in a study of shared T cell receptors in the human thymus. Assay used: immunoSEQ multiplex PCR; TCRdb lists only in-frame clones, some missing. The table includes more than 550,000 clones, around 87% detected once. This sample also belongs to another study, concerning human thymus T cells.

Sequencing was performed on thymocytes. Receptors were obtained from a boy younger than two with a congenital heart defect.

J is TRBJ1-4 and V is TRBV9; 9 bases are a match to TRBD1. J was trimmed by 4 bases and V by 0 bases; bases with no gene match: 4. Germline V gene lookup returns CDR1 SGDLS and CDR2 YYNGEE. The CDR3 extends over 16 amino acids. The chain's CDR3 is CASSVGGQGFNEKLFF. CDR3 nucleotide sequence: TGTGCCAGCAGCGTAGGGGGACAGGGTTTTAATGAAAAACTGTTTTTT.

The chain links TRBV4-3 to TRBJ2-1; 8 bases align to TRBD2. Germline trimming cut 3 bases from V and 6 bases from J; bases unmatched to any gene: 13. Germline loops: CDR1 LGHNA, CDR2 YSLEER. The CDR3 runs to 17 residues. The CDR3 spells CASSHQRVAGRTNEQFF. Written as DNA, the CDR3 is TGCGCCAGCAGCCACCAGAGAGTAGCGGGGAGGACCAATGAGCAGTTCTTC.

The chain recombines TRBV28 with TRBJ2-4; D not resolved. The ends were cut back, 6 bases at V and 0 bases at J, with 9 bases in the middle. Per the germline V gene, CDR1 is MDHEN and CDR2 is SYDVKM. The CDR3 runs 14 residues. The CDR3 is CASSNQLAKNIQYF. CDR3 nucleotide sequence: TGTGCCAGCAGCAACCAGTTAGCCAAAAACATTCAGTACTTC.

This chain joins TRBV19 and TRBJ2-3, with 12 bases fitting TRBD2. The length of the CDR3 is 16 residues. Looked up from germline, CDR1 is LNHDA and CDR2 is SQIVND (reference sequence). V trimming: 3 bases; J trimming: 4 bases; junction bases outside the gene matches: 5. The CDR3 DNA reads TGTGCCAGTAGTATTACGACTAGCGGGAGTGCAGATACGCAGTATTTT. Residues: CASSITTSGSADTQYF.

This clone showed up just once. This chain connects TRBV25-1 to TRBJ2-5; possible D gene TRBD1, 6 bases. V was trimmed by 0 bases and J by 5 bases, leaving 16 bases between them. Germline CDR1 and CDR2: MGHDK and SYGVNS. This CDR3 spans 16 amino acids. As DNA, the CDR3 is TGTGCCAGCAGTGAATATCGCACAGGGTGGGGGGAGACCCAGTACTTC. It codes for CASSEYRTGWGETQYF.

The chain couples TRBV28 to TRBJ2-1; 8 bases align to TRBD2. The germline gives CDR1 MDHEN, CDR2 SYDVKM. The CDR3 loop spans 16 amino acids. V shed 6 bases, J shed 0 bases, and the junction held 7 bases outside the gene matches. The CDR3, as DNA: TGTGCCAGCAGCCTGATAGCGGGGAGCTCCTACAATGAGCAGTTCTTC. It translates to CASSLIAGSSYNEQFF.

V gene TRBV7-9 combines with J gene TRBJ2-7, with D perhaps matching TRBD2 (7 bases). Germline assignment: CDR1 SEHNR and CDR2 FQNEAQ (reference sequence). CDR3 size: 17 residues. Between the trimmed V and J ends, which lost 0 bases and 0 bases, there was a span of 15 bases. Here the CDR3 reads CASSLAGGRTSSYEQYF. The CDR3 nucleotides are TGTGCCAGCAGCTTAGCGGGGGGGCGAACGAGCTCCTACGAGCAGTACTTC.

The chain recombines TRBV5-1 with TRBJ2-3; 9 bases map to TRBD2. The CDR3 has 17 residues. The V gene end was trimmed by 3 bases and the J gene end by 8 bases; junction bases not matched to a gene: 16. The germline gives CDR1 SGHRS, CDR2 YFSETQ. The CDR3 coding sequence is TGCGCCAGCAGCTCCGCCCGGGAGCGGGGGGACCTTTTTACGCAGTATTTT. It is translated as CASSSARERGDLFTQYF.

This sequence joins TRBV6-6 and TRBJ2-1; 9 bases fit TRBD2. V gave up 7 bases and J gave up 2 bases; unmatched junction bases: 9. The CDR3 contains 16 residues. CDR1 is MNHNY, CDR2 SVGAGI, per germline (reference sequence). CDR3 loop: CASKPGLAFPYNEQFF. CDR3 DNA sequence: TGTGCCAGCAAACCGGGACTAGCTTTTCCCTACAATGAGCAGTTCTTC.

V is TRBV13 and J is TRBJ2-3, with 10 bases aligning to TRBD1. The CDR3 spans 19 residues. Germline CDR1 reads PRHDT; CDR2 reads FYEKMQ (reference sequence). Losses at the gene ends were 5 bases for V and 6 bases for J; bases not matched to a gene: 20. In nucleotides, the CDR3 is TGTGCCAGCAGCCCATGGGACAGGGGAACCAGTGTCTGGGATGATACGCAGTATTTT. Its protein product is CASSPWDRGTSVWDDTQYF.

The sample holds a few counts of this clone. The chain uses TRBV5-1 and TRBJ1-1; 10 positions agree with TRBD1. This CDR3 is 15 amino acids long. Germline V gives CDR1 SGHRS, CDR2 YFSETQ. V lost 0 bases to trimming and J lost 1 base; unmatched junction nucleotides: 0. The DNA of the CDR3 is TGCGCCAGCAGCTTGGGACAGGGGGCGAACACTGAAGCTTTCTTT. Its translation is CASSLGQGANTEAFF.

This clone has just one count. V gene TRBV4-2 combines with J gene TRBJ1-3, with D maybe TRBD1 (5 bases). Trimming stripped 5 bases from V and 2 bases from J, with 16 bases between. There are 16 residues in the CDR3. Germline V gene lookup returns CDR1 LGHNA and CDR2 YNFKEQ. The CDR3 nucleotides are TGTGCCAGCAGCATCCCCGGGGGGTCAGCTGGAAACACCATATATTTT. This translates into CASSIPGGSAGNTIYF.

The CDR3 DNA reads TGTGCCAGCAGTTACTCGCGACAGGGGGGATCAGAGACCCAGTACTTC. Protein product: CASSYSRQGGSETQYF. The V call is TRBV6-5, the J call TRBJ2-5; 9 positions match TRBD1. CDR1 is MNHEY and CDR2 is SVGAGI in the germline V gene. The CDR3 consists of 16 residues. Unmatched junction bases numbered 6, after V lost 0 bases and J lost 4 bases.

This clone occurred a few times. The V call is TRBV6-1, the J call TRBJ2-7; 12 bases are shared with TRBD2. Germline V gene data show CDR1 as MNHNS and CDR2 as SASEGT. Trimming took 4 bases from V and 2 from J; bases not matched to a gene: 18. This CDR3 contains 20 residues. The CDR3: CASSAKPRLAGEGLTYEQYF. Written as DNA, the CDR3 is TGTGCCAGCAGTGCAAAGCCAAGACTAGCGGGAGAGGGGCTTACCTACGAGCAGTACTTC.

The chain joins TRBV6-5 to TRBJ2-5; TRBD2 agrees at 7 bases. V gave up 6 bases and J gave up 3 bases; unmatched junction bases: 4. CDR1 and CDR2 (germline): MNHEY, SVGAGI. The CDR3 is made up of 13 amino acids. The CDR3 nucleotides are TGTGCCAGCAGCCGTGGGGGGGAAGAGACCCAGTACTTC. Amino acid sequence: CASSRGGEETQYF.

J is TRBJ2-5 and V is TRBV4-3; 8 bases map to TRBD2. The CDR3 loop spans 15 amino acids. Germline V gene sequence: CDR1 LGHNA, CDR2 YSLEER. V dropped 4 bases and J dropped 2; count of bases not matched to a gene: 6. The CDR3 loop reads CASSRGLAVQETQYF. The CDR3 DNA follows: TGCGCCAGCAGCCGCGGACTAGCCGTTCAAGAGACCCAGTACTTC.

The CDR3 sequence: CATSRAGLVNYGYTF. CDR3 in DNA: TGTGCCACCAGCAGGGCAGGGCTTGTCAACTATGGCTACACCTTC. The chain carries TRBV15 and TRBJ1-2; D is possibly TRBD1 (5 bases). CDR3 length: 15 amino acids. The germline CDR1 and CDR2 sequences are LNHNV and YYDKDF (reference sequence). V was cut by 3 bases and J by 2 bases, with 13 bases left in between.

The rearrangement links TRBV29-1 to TRBJ2-1; TRBD2 aligns across 8 bases. Germline CDR1 and CDR2: SQVTM and ANQGSEA. V lost 7 bases to trimming and J lost 1 base; unmatched junction nucleotides: 6. The CDR3 runs to 14 residues. CDR3 sequence: CSDSRGGSYNEQFF. The CDR3 DNA is TGCAGCGACTCACGGGGGGGATCCTACAATGAGCAGTTCTTC.

The CDR3 nucleotides read TGCGCCAGCAGCCGGAGCGACCCGGGACAGGGTAGTACTAGCGAGCAGTACTTC. Its translation: CASSRSDPGQGSTSEQYF. The chain couples TRBV4-1 to TRBJ2-7, with 9 bases lining up with TRBD1. CDR1 MGHRA and CDR2 YSYEKL come from the germline V gene. This CDR3 comprises 18 residues. V dropped 4 bases and J dropped 6; count of bases not matched to a gene: 19.

The chain uses TRBV28 and TRBJ1-5, with no clear D. V was trimmed by 4 bases and J by 5 bases, leaving 18 bases between them. Germline assignment: CDR1 MDHEN and CDR2 SYDVKM. The CDR3 has 16 residues. The CDR3 DNA sequence: TGTGCCAGCAGTTCCGGGCCACGAGGGCTTCATCAGCCCCAGCATTTT. Its translation is CASSSGPRGLHQPQHF. The full variable domain, rest sourced from reference TRBV28 and TRBJ1-5, is DVKVTQSSRYLVKRTGEKVFLECVQDMDHENMFWYRQDPGLGLRLIYFSYDVKMKEKGDIPEGYSVSREKKERFSLILESASTNQTSMYLCASSSGPRGLHQPQHFGDGTRLSIL.

This clone showed up just once. V usage is TRBV7-2 and J usage is TRBJ2-7; 9 bases map to TRBD1. The V and J ends lost 3 bases and 4 bases, in that order; junction bases with no gene match: 7. This CDR3 region has 15 residues. Germline-derived CDR1 and CDR2 are SGHTA and FQGNSA. The DNA for the CDR3 is TGTGCCAGCAGCTTCCGGACAGGGGACGTTTACGAGCAGTACTTC. This gives the protein CASSFRTGDVYEQYF.